Below, 8 T cell receptor beta chains from the same sample are listed, as sequenced in a study of vaccination and CD4 T cells after COVID-19. Oncomine TCR Beta short-read sequencing was applied to DNA from cultured CD4+ T cells. TCRdb ran MiXCR on the PCR reads and lists one entry per CDR3 protein. The table shows approximately 19,000 distinct CDR3 sequences, with roughly 55% occurring only once. Treatment meaning: approximately nine-day PBMC culture with coronavirus spike peptide pools or control peptides (ViraFEST assay). For these receptors, no antigen is known. Sequencing was performed on CD4+ T cells from blood, cultured in vitro, taken before SARS-CoV-2 vaccination. All receptors derive from a human donor who had recovered from COVID-19.

The rearrangement links TRBV7-9 to TRBJ2-7; D call uncertain. V dropped 5 bases and J dropped 4 bases, with 6 bases sitting between them. This CDR3 contains 11 residues. Germline V gene lookup returns CDR1 SEHNR and CDR2 FQNEAQ (reference sequence). CDR3 protein: CASSPEYEQYF. CDR3 coding DNA: TGTGCCAGCAGCCCGGAATACGAGCAGTACTTC.

This chain joins TRBV15 and TRBJ2-5; D unresolved. CDR1 is LNHNV, CDR2 YYDKDF, per germline (reference sequence). The CDR3 is 13 amino acids. V was shortened by 3 bases and J by 4 bases, with 9 bases between the two germline ends. The chain's CDR3 is CATSRATGETQYF. CDR3 nucleotide sequence: TGTGCCACCAGCAGGGCAACGGGAGAGACCCAGTACTTC.

The chain is built from TRBV20-1 and TRBJ2-3; no definite D call. The V gene lost 3 bases and the J gene lost 0 bases, with 13 bases spanning the gap. Per germline, CDR1 DFQATT and CDR2 SNEGSKA (reference sequence). The CDR3 is 15 amino acids. CDR3 DNA sequence: TGCAGTGCTAGTATCAGGACGCCGAGCACAGATACGCAGTATTTT. Residues: CSASIRTPSTDTQYF.

This clonotype was counted a few times. The rearrangement uses TRBV15 and TRBJ2-2, with D possibly being TRBD2 (5 bases). In germline, CDR1 is LNHNV, CDR2 YYDKDF (reference sequence). The V end was cut by 1 base, the J end by 10 bases, with 10 bases between. The CDR3 spans 13 residues. The chain's CDR3 is CATSRAPGEELFF. CDR3 nucleotide sequence: TGTGCCACCAGCAGAGCTCCCGGGGAGGAGCTGTTTTTT.

This clonotype was found once. V and J are TRBV28 and TRBJ1-1; D gene ambiguous. The CDR3 has 13 amino acids. CDR1 MDHEN and CDR2 SYDVKM come from the germline V gene. Trimming shortened V by 7 bases and J by 1 base, and 10 bases separated the two germline ends. This CDR3 is CASTIYTNTEAFF. The CDR3 DNA is TGTGCCAGCACCATATACACGAACACTGAAGCTTTCTTT.

The chain employs TRBV2 and TRBJ1-2, with 10 bases matching TRBD1. Per germline, CDR1 SNHLY and CDR2 FYNNEI. The CDR3 length is 13 residues. With 3 bases clipped from V and 6 bases from J, the junction kept 1 base outside the gene matches. The CDR3 spells CASSEDRGNGYTF. CDR3 coding DNA: TGTGCCAGCAGTGAGGACAGGGGGAATGGCTACACCTTC.

This clonotype was detected only once. The chain couples TRBV11-3 to TRBJ1-1; D is undetermined. The ends were cut back, 0 bases at V and 1 base at J, with 6 bases in the middle. This CDR3 is 14 amino acids long. Germline values: CDR1 SGHNT, CDR2 YENEEA. The CDR3 DNA follows: TGTGCCAGCAGCTTAGACAGCCCGAACACTGAAGCTTTCTTT. Translation: CASSLDSPNTEAFF.

The rearrangement uses TRBV20-1 and TRBJ2-7, with TRBD1 matching over 9 bases. Germline assignment: CDR1 DFQATT and CDR2 SNEGSKA (reference sequence). The V segment lost 6 bases and the J segment 3 bases; nucleotides outside the gene matches: 6. The CDR3 consists of 13 residues. The CDR3 coding sequence is TGCAGTGCCGAGACAGGGGGTAGCTACGAGCAGTACTTC. Protein product: CSAETGGSYEQYF.